This T cell receptor (beta chain) stems from a study of blood T cell repertoires in COVID-19. Study overall: PBMCs, B-cell-depleted T cells, or T cells provided the cDNA or gDNA that made up the material.

Trimming left V 6 bases short and J 6 bases short, with 14 bases between. This CDR3 comprises 13 residues. From germline, CDR1 is LNHDA and CDR2 SQIVND (reference sequence). Original processing notes: Amplification with reference gene primers provided the estimates of nucleated cell counts. The table came from immunoSEQ multiplex PCR; TCRdb's copy has only in-frame clones and leaves some out. V and J calls plus clone size are reproduced from that table; the DNA served to infer D and trimming. The table records about 300,000 clones, roughly 88% of them present only once. The chain is built from TRBV19 and TRBJ1-1; D uncertain. The TCR sequence derives from a woman in her forties or fifties with acute or convalescent COVID-19. Material for sequencing was peripheral blood. The CDR3 region is CASREQNFPEAFF. The CDR3 DNA reads as TGTGCCAGTAGGGAACAGAACTTTCCTGAAGCTTTCTTT.